The next 10 T cell receptor beta chains were all read from a single sample in a study of cytomegalovirus exposure and HLA in healthy donors. The PCR was carried out with 60 Vbeta primers and 13 Jbeta primers. Data came from immunoSEQ multiplex PCR; TCRdb stores just in-frame clones and leaves some out. Of 150,000 to 200,000 clones detected, 65% to 85% appear once; the ten largest clones hold approximately 0.8%. The sequenced material came from PBMCs. These receptors were obtained from a woman under 30 in good health and CMV-seronegative.

Only a few counts were recorded for this clone. The chain joins TRBV6-5 to TRBJ2-7, with D possibly matching TRBD2 (6 bases). This CDR3 is 15 amino acids long. With 5 bases removed from V and 4 bases from J, the gap between germline ends came to 18 bases. Germline lookup yields CDR1 MNHEY and CDR2 SVGAGI. This chain's CDR3 is CASSGMRGIGYEQYF. CDR3 nucleotides: TGTGCCAGCAGTGGGATGCGCGGGATTGGGTACGAGCAGTACTTC.

V usage is TRBV6-1 and J usage is TRBJ1-1; D is undetermined. Germline V CDR1 and CDR2: MNHNS, SASEGT. This CDR3 is built from 13 residues. The V and J ends lost 5 bases and 6 bases respectively, with 13 bases between them. In DNA form, the CDR3 reads TGTGCCAGCAGTTTATCGGGGAGACCTGAAGCTTTCTTT. It specifies CASSLSGRPEAFF.

CDR3 nucleotide sequence: TGTGCCAGCAGTTCAGGGGAAGTTGAGGCCAGGGAAGCCTACGAGCAGTACTTC. Amino acids: CASSSGEVEAREAYEQYF. This chain joins TRBV28 and TRBJ2-7, with TRBD1 as a possible D gene (6 bases). Trimming shortened V by 4 bases and J by 2 bases, and 24 bases separated the two germline ends. Germline V gives CDR1 MDHEN, CDR2 SYDVKM. The CDR3 consists of 18 residues.

The CDR3 DNA sequence: TGTGCCAGTAGTACCCAATCGGGACTCATCCAAGAGACCCAGTACTTC. It encodes CASSTQSGLIQETQYF. V gene TRBV19 combines with J gene TRBJ2-5, with D possibly matching TRBD2 (6 bases). Trimming took off 4 bases at V and 1 base at J, with 16 bases between the two ends. CDR3 size: 16 residues. Germline CDR1 LNHDA, CDR2 SQIVND (reference sequence).

This chain uses TRBV28 with TRBJ1-1; possible D gene TRBD1, 6 bases. This CDR3 has 14 amino acids. V was trimmed by 6 bases and J by 1 base, leaving 12 bases between them. CDR1 and CDR2 from the germline V gene are MDHEN and SYDVKM. The chain's CDR3 is CASRRQVPNTEAFF. As DNA, the CDR3 is TGTGCCAGCAGACGACAGGTACCGAACACTGAAGCTTTCTTT.

V gene TRBV7-2 combines with J gene TRBJ2-5, with D possibly TRBD2 on 5 matching bases. Looked up from germline, CDR1 is SGHTA and CDR2 is FQGNSA. Trimming stripped 4 bases from V and 5 bases from J, with 11 bases between. This CDR3 is 13 amino acids long. DNA of the CDR3: TGTGCCAGCAGCTCCGGAGGTTGGGAGACCCAGTACTTC. It codes for CASSSGGWETQYF. The variable domain in full, with the rest retrieved from reference TRBV7-2 and TRBJ2-5, is GAGVSQSPSNKVTEKGKDVELRCDPISGHTALYWYRQSLGQGLEFLIYFQGNSAPDKSGLPSDRFSAERTGGSVSTLTIQRTQQEDSAVYLCASSSGGWETQYFGPGTRLLVL.

V is TRBV7-8 and J is TRBJ2-5, with TRBD1 matching 8 bases. Germline lookup yields CDR1 SGHVS and CDR2 FQNEAQ. The CDR3 extends over 16 amino acids. Trimming cost V 1 base and J 3 bases; bases outside gene matches: 7. CDR3 in amino acids: CASSLGQVTGEETQYF. CDR3 nucleotide sequence: TGTGCCAGCAGCTTAGGCCAGGTGACAGGGGAAGAGACCCAGTACTTC.

V is TRBV27 and J is TRBJ2-1; 13 bases fit TRBD2. With 6 bases clipped from V and 0 bases from J, the junction kept 11 bases outside the gene matches. The CDR3 length is 19 residues. CDR1 and CDR2 (germline): MNHEY, SMNVEV (reference sequence). CDR3 residues: CASRGSTSGRADSYNEQFF. Written as DNA, the CDR3 is TGTGCCAGCAGGGGGTCAACTAGCGGGAGGGCCGACTCCTACAATGAGCAGTTCTTC.

The rearrangement links TRBV7-8 to TRBJ2-7; D is uncertain. Germline CDR1 SGHVS, CDR2 FQNEAQ. The length of the CDR3 is 15 residues. Trimming cost V 6 bases and J 2 bases, with 17 bases left between them. CDR3 nucleotide sequence: TGTGCCAGCAGTCCAACCGGGTCAAGCCCCTACGAGCAGTACTTC. Translation: CASSPTGSSPYEQYF.

The V gene is TRBV28, the J gene TRBJ2-5; D is ambiguous. CDR3 size: 15 residues. Germline V gene data show CDR1 as MDHEN and CDR2 as SYDVKM. With 1 base removed from V and 5 bases from J, the gap between germline ends came to 14 bases. CDR3 protein: CASSLLVGSTETQYF. CDR3 sequence (DNA): TGTGCCAGCAGTTTATTAGTGGGTAGCACTGAGACCCAGTACTTC.